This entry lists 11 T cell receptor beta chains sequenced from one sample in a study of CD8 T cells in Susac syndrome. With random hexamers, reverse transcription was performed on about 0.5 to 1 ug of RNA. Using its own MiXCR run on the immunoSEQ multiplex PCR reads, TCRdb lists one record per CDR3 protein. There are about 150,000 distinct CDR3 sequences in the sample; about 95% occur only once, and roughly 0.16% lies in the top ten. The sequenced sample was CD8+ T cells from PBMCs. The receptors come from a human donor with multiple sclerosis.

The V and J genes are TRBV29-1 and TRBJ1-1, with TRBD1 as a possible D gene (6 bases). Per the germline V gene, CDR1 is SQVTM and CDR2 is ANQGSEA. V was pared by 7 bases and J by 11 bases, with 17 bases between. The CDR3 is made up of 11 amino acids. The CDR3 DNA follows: TGCAGCGCTGCTCAGGGGTTTTGGGCTTTCTTT. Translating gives CSAAQGFWAFF.

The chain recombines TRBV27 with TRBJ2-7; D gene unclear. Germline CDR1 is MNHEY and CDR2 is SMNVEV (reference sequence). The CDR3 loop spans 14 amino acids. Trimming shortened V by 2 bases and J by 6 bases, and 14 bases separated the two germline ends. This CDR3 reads CASSLVGLFREQYF. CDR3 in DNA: TGTGCCAGCAGTTTAGTAGGGCTATTCCGCGAGCAGTACTTC.

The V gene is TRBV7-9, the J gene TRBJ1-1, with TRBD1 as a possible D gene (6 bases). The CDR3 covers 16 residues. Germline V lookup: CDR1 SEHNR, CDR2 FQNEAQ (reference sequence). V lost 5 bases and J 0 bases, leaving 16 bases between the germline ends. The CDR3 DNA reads TGTGCCAGCAGCCCCCGGGGACACCACATGAACACTGAAGCTTTCTTT. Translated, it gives CASSPRGHHMNTEAFF.

The CDR3 coding sequence is TGTGCCAGCAGCTTACGACTATCCGGTTACGAGCAGTACTTC. It translates to CASSLRLSGYEQYF. The chain has TRBV13 and TRBJ2-7, with D possibly TRBD2 on 5 matching bases. This CDR3 has 14 amino acids. V lost 2 bases, J lost 4 bases, and 12 bases lay in between. Germline V gives CDR1 PRHDT, CDR2 FYEKMQ (reference sequence).

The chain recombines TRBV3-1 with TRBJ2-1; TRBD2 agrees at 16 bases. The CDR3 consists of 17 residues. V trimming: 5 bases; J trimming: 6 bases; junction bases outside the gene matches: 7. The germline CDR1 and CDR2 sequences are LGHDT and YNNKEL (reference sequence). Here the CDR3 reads CASSKGLAGGLSNEQFF. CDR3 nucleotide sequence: TGTGCCAGCAGCAAGGGACTAGCGGGGGGGCTTAGCAATGAGCAGTTCTTC.

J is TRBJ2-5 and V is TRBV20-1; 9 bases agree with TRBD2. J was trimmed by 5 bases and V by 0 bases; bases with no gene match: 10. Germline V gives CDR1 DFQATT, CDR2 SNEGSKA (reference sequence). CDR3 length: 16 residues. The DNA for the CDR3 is TGCAGTGCTAGAGATCTAACCTATAGCGGGGGCGAGACCCAGTACTTC. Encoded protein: CSARDLTYSGGETQYF.

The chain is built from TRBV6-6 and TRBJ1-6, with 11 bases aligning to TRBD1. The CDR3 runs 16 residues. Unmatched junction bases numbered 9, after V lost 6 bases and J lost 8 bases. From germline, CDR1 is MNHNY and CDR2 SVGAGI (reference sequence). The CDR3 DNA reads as TGTGCCAGCAGCCCTGCTGGACAGGGGGCGGATTCACCCCTCCACTTT. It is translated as CASSPAGQGADSPLHF.

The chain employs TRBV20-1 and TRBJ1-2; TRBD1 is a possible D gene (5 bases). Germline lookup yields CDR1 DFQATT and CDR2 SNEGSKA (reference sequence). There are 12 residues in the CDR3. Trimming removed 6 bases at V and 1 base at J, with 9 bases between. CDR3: CSADGGNYGYTF. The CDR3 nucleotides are TGCAGTGCCGACGGGGGTAACTATGGCTACACCTTC.

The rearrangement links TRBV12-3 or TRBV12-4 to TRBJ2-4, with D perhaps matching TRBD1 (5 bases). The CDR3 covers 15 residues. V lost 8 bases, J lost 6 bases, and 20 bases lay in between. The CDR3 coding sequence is TGTGCCAGCGGGGCGCCCTTGTCGGGCCTAAACATTCAGTACTTC. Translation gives CASGAPLSGLNIQYF.

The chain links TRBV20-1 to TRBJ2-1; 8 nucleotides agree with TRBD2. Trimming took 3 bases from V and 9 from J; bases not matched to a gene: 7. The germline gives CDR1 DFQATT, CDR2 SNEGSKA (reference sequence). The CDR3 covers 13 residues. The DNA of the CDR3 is TGCAGTGCTAGGGCCCGGGGGGGGACTGAGCAGTTCTTC. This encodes CSARARGGTEQFF.

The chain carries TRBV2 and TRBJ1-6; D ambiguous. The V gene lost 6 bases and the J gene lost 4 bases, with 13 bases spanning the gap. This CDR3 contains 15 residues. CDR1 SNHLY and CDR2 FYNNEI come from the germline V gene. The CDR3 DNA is TGTGCCAGCAGCCACGCCGGACCTTATAATTCACCCCTCCACTTT. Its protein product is CASSHAGPYNSPLHF.